This T cell receptor beta chain was identified during a study of T cells in Graves' hyperthyroidism and ophthalmopathy. This CDR3 has 18 amino acids. With V trimmed by 5 bases and J by 0 bases, 5 bases remained unmatched. The V gene's germline CDR1 is SGHAT and CDR2 FQNNGV. This clonotype was picked up many times. Using RNA transcripts as the source, TCR beta CDR3 regions were amplified. The HTBI primer set served for first-round RT-PCR of the TCR CDR3. TCRdb reprocessed the multiplex PCR reads via MiXCR and lists one record per CDR3 protein. The sample holds roughly 400,000 distinct CDR3 sequences, over 12% seen once.

V is TRBV11-2 and J is TRBJ2-3; TRBD2 matches 16 bases. The specimen sequenced was blood. The TCR sequence derives from a man aged 50-59 years with Graves' ophthalmopathy. The CDR3 protein is CASSEGTSGRASTDTQYF. Here the CDR3 DNA reads TGTGCCAGCAGCGAAGGGACTAGCGGGAGGGCTAGCACAGATACGCAGTATTTT.